This TCR beta chain was found in a study of radiation and T cells in renal cell carcinoma. Findings and limits, study-wide: Baseline intratumoral clonotype presence is unknown without pretreatment biopsies.

The V segment lost 5 bases and the J segment 9 bases; nucleotides outside the gene matches: 17. Germline V gene data show CDR1 as SGHTA and CDR2 as FQGNSA. The CDR3 sequence is 18 residues long. Using immunoSEQ multiplex PCR, the repertoire was profiled, and TCRdb retains in-frame clones only, with some absent. The table has around 170,000 clones, 88% seen once. With regard to this clone: The antigen remains unidentified.

The time point is: blood 4 weeks post-SBRT, at nephrectomy. Treatment here: 15 Gy SBRT to primary tumor, nephrectomy 4 weeks later. Nephrectomy followed 15 Gy stereotactic body radiation by 4 weeks. The rearrangement uses TRBV7-2 and TRBJ2-1; 12 positions match TRBD2. The sample in question was blood, obtained from a patient whose treatment included radiotherapy and nephrectomy. This TCR came from a woman between 50 and 59 years old with renal cell carcinoma. For the CDR3, the DNA is TGTGCCAGCAGCCTAGACCGACTAGCGGGGGACCCCACCACTGAGCAGTTCTTC. It translates to CASSLDRLAGDPTTEQFF.